This TCR beta chain was recorded in a study of blood T cell repertoires in COVID-19. The CDR3 covers 13 residues. V shed 2 bases and J shed 1 base, with 4 bases lying between them. CDR1 is WNHNN and CDR2 is SYGVQD in the germline V gene (reference sequence). TCRdb's table, derived via immunoSEQ multiplex PCR, lists solely in-frame clones and lacks some. The table records 200,000 to 250,000 clones, 70% to 90% of them present only once. This clone was observed a single time. The chain carries TRBV10-1 and TRBJ2-3; D unclear. The sequenced material came from peripheral blood. The source is a woman older than 75 with acute or convalescent COVID-19. DNA of the CDR3: TGCGCCAGCAGTGAGCCAGGCACAGATACGCAGTATTTT. Its protein is CASSEPGTDTQYF.